The 7 T cell receptor beta chains given below trace back to one sample, sequenced in a study of blood T cells in healthy people across ages. The second PCR ran about 6 to 12 cycles with a sample-barcoded 5' primer and J-beta primers. TCRdb ran MiXCR on the 5' RACE reads and lists one entry per CDR3 protein. The sample has around 800,000 distinct CDR3 sequences, more than 40% seen once. What was sequenced was blood. The receptors were gathered from a man in his fifties or sixties in good health.

The chain joins TRBV6-6 to TRBJ2-7; maybe TRBD2 (5 bases). The CDR3 runs 14 residues. Germline V lookup: CDR1 MNHNY, CDR2 SVGAGI (reference sequence). V lost 0 bases to trimming and J lost 5 bases, with 11 bases between them. CDR3: CASSYSFPGNEQYF. CDR3 sequence (DNA): TGTGCCAGCAGTTACTCGTTCCCCGGGAACGAGCAGTACTTC.

This clonotype was seen a handful of times. V usage is TRBV29-1 and J usage is TRBJ1-1, with D tentatively TRBD1 (5 bases). Germline CDR1 is SQVTM and CDR2 is ANQGSEA. V was cut by 6 bases and J by 11 bases, with 16 bases left in between. This CDR3 comprises 11 residues. The CDR3, as DNA: TGCAGCGTGAATGGACAAGAGAAGGCTTTCTTT. It encodes CSVNGQEKAFF.

The chain is built from TRBV5-1 and TRBJ2-3; D may correspond to TRBD1 or TRBD2 (6 bases each). This CDR3 has 16 residues. CDR1 SGHRS and CDR2 YFSETQ come from the germline V gene. Trimming cost V 0 bases and J 5 bases, with 16 bases left between them. For the CDR3, the DNA is TGCGCCAGCAGCTTGGAAGGGGGGCGCTTGGGAGATACGCAGTATTTT. Protein sequence: CASSLEGGRLGDTQYF.

Concerning this clonotype itself: An end of the junction differs from the germline gene, which may be a read error. This chain links TRBV5-1 with TRBJ1-1; no definite D call. Germline CDR1 and CDR2: SGHRS and YFSETQ. The CDR3 loop spans 15 amino acids. This CDR3 reads CASSMGIDHYTEAFF. The CDR3 DNA sequence: TGCGCCAGCAGCATGGGTATAGACCATTACACCGAAGCTTTCTTT.

V and J are TRBV20-1 and TRBJ1-2, with TRBD1 identical over 8 bases. CDR3 length: 14 residues. Germline CDR1 and CDR2: DFQATT and SNEGSKA (reference sequence). V shed 3 bases, J shed 5 bases, and the junction held 8 bases outside the gene matches. The CDR3, as DNA: TGCAGTGCTAGGGGAGGGACAGGCAGTTATGGCTACACCTTC. As protein: CSARGGTGSYGYTF.

This clonotype was seen a handful of times. The chain recombines TRBV4-3 with TRBJ1-1; D unresolved. Germline CDR1 is LGHNA and CDR2 is YSLEER. This CDR3 is 13 amino acids long. V was cut by 4 bases and J by 9 bases, with 15 bases left in between. The CDR3, as DNA: TGCGCCAGCAGCCTGAGGCCGGCGGGGAAAGCTTTCTTT. Amino acids: CASSLRPAGKAFF.

In its sample, this clonotype was seen a few times. The V gene is TRBV5-1, the J gene TRBJ2-1; 9 positions agree with TRBD1. V shed 3 bases, J shed 8 bases, and the junction held 9 bases outside the gene matches. This CDR3 region has 15 residues. Germline values: CDR1 SGHRS, CDR2 YFSETQ. The DNA for the CDR3 is TGCGCCAGCAGCTGGTTTGGGACAGGGAAATATGAGCAGTTCTTC. Protein sequence: CASSWFGTGKYEQFF.